This TCR beta chain stems from a study of STAT3 mutations in large granular lymphocyte leukemia. In the study overall: Canonical activating STAT3 mutations were detected in roughly half of the longitudinally sequenced T-LGLL patients. More than half of T-LGLL patients received immunosuppressive therapy. Study results and caveats: No sample exists from the first appearance of each clone. At least one immunodominant TCR beta clonotype appeared in every T-cell large granular lymphocyte leukemia patient.

This CDR3 spans 16 amino acids. From germline, CDR1 is SGHRS and CDR2 YFSETQ. V was shortened by 4 bases and J by 7 bases, with 18 bases between the two germline ends. TCRbeta libraries averaged around 39,000 productive templates per sample. Produced via immunoSEQ multiplex PCR; TCRdb's table is partial and in-frame only. This sample has 35,000 or so clones, with approximately 91% found just once. As regards this clone: Its antigen is unknown.

This chain joins TRBV5-1 and TRBJ1-6, with a weak D call TRBD1 (5 bases). What was sequenced was PBMCs. This sequence originates from a human donor with T large granular lymphocyte leukemia. Some clones in this sample may be carry-over from other donors' samples. CDR3 residues: CASSAPGPPKNSPLHF. CDR3 bases: TGCGCCAGCAGCGCGCCGGGGCCGCCGAAAAATTCACCCCTCCACTTT.